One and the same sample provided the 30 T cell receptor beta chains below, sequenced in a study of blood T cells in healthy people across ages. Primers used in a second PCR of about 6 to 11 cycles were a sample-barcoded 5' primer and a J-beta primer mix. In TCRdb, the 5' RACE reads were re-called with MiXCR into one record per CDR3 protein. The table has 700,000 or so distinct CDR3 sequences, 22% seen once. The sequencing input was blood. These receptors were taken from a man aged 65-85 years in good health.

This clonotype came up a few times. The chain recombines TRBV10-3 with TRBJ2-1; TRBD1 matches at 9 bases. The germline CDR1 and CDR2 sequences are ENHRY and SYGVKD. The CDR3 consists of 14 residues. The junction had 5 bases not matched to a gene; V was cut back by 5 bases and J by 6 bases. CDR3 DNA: TGTGCCATCAGTCGGACAGGGGAGTTCAATGAGCAGTTCTTC. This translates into CAISRTGEFNEQFF.

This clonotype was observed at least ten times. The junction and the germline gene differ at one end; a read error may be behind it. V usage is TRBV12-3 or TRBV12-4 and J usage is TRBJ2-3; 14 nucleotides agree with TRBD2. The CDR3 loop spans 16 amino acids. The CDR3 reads CASSFRLAGGTDTQYF. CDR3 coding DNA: TGCGCCAGCAGCTTCCGACTAGCGGGAGGGACAGATACGCAGTATTTT.

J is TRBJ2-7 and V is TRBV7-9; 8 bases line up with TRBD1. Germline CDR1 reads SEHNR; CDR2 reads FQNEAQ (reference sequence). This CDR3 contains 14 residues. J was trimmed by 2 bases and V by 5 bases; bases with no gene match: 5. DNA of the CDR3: TGTGCCAGCAGCCAGGACAGGGTAGCCTACGAGCAGTACTTC. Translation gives CASSQDRVAYEQYF.

The CDR3 sequence: CSAPGQAYEQFF. The CDR3 coding sequence is TGCAGTGCACCGGGACAGGCCTATGAGCAGTTCTTC. This rearrangement joins TRBV20-1 to TRBJ2-1; 8 nucleotides line up with TRBD1. The CDR3 sequence is 12 residues long. After removal of 6 bases from V and 8 bases from J, the junction contained 6 bases not matched to a gene. Germline V gene sequence: CDR1 DFQATT, CDR2 SNEGSKA (reference sequence).

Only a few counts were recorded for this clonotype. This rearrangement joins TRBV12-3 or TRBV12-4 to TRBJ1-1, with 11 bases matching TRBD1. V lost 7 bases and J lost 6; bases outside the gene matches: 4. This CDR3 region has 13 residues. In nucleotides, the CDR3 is TGTGCCAGCACTACGGGACAGGGGGCTGAAGCTTTCTTT. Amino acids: CASTTGQGAEAFF.

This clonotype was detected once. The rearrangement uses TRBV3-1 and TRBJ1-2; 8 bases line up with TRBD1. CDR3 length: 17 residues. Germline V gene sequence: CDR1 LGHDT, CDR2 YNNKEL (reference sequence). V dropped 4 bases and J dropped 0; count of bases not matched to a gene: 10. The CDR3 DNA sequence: TGTGCCAGCAGCCCTCGGGACAGGAGTAAGTCTAACTATGGCTACACCTTC. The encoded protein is CASSPRDRSKSNYGYTF. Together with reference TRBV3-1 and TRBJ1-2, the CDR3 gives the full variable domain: DTAVSQTPKYLVTQMGNDKSIKCEQNLGHDTMYWYKQDSKKFLKIMFSYNNKELIINETVPNRFSPKSPDKAHLNLHINSLELGDSAVYFCASSPRDRSKSNYGYTFGSGTRLTVV.

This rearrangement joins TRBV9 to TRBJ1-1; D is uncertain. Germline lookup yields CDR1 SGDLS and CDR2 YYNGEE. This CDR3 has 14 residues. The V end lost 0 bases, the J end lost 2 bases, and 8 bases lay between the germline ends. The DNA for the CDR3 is TGTGCCAGCAGCGTAGTAGCAGCCAACACTGAAGCTTTCTTT. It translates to CASSVVAANTEAFF.

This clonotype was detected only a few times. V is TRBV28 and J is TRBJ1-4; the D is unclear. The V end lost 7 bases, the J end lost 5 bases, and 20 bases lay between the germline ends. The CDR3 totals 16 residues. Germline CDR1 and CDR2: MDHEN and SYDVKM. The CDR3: CASTSAGEGQNEKLFF. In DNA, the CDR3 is TGTGCCAGCACCTCGGCGGGTGAAGGGCAAAATGAAAAACTGTTTTTT.

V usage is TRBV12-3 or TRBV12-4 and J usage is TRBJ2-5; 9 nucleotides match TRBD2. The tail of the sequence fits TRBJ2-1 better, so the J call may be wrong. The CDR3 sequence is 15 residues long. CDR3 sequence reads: CASSLSGRPSNEQFF. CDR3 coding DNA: TGTGCCAGCAGTCTCAGCGGGAGGCCAAGCAATGAGCAGTTCTTC.

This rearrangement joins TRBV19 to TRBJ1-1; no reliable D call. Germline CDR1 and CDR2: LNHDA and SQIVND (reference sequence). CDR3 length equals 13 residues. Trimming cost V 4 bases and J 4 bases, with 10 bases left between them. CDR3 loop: CASSRDVRTEAFF. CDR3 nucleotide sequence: TGTGCCAGTAGTAGGGATGTGCGCACTGAAGCTTTCTTT.

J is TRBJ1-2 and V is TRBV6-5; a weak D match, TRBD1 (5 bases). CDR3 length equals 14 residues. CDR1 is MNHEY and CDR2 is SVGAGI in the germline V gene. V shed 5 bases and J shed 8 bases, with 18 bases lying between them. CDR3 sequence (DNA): TGTGCCAGCAGTCTCGAACGACAGTCGCAGGGCTACACCTTC. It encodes CASSLERQSQGYTF.

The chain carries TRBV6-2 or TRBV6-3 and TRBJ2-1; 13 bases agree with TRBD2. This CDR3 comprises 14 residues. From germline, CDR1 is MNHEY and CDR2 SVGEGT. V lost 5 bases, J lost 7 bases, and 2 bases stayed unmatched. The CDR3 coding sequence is TGTGCCAGCAGTGTACTAGCGGGGGGGAATGAGCAGTTCTTC. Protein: CASSVLAGGNEQFF.

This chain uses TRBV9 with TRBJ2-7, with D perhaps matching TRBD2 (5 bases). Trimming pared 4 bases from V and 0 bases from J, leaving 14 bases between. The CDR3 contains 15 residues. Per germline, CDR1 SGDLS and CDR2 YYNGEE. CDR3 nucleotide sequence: TGTGCCAGCAGCCCCTGGGAGCGCAGCTCCTACGAGCAGTACTTC. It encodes CASSPWERSSYEQYF. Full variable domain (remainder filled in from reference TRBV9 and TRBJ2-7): DSGVTQTPKHLITATGQRVTLRCSPRSGDLSVYWYQQSLDQGLQFLIQYYNGEERAKGNILERFSAQQFPDLHSELNLSSLELGDSALYFCASSPWERSSYEQYFGPGTRLTVT.

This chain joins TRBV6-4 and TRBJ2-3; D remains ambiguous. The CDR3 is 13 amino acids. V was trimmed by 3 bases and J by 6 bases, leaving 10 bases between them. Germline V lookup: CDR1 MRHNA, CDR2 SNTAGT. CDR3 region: CASSEEYGDTQYF. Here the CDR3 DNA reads TGTGCCAGCAGTGAAGAATACGGGGATACGCAGTATTTT.

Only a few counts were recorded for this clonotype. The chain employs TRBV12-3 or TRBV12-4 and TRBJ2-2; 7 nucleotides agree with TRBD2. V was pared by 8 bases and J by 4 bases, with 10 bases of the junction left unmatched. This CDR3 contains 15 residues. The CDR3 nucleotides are TGTGCCAGCCGACCTACTGGGGGGGTCACCGGGGAGCTGTTTTTT. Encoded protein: CASRPTGGVTGELFF.

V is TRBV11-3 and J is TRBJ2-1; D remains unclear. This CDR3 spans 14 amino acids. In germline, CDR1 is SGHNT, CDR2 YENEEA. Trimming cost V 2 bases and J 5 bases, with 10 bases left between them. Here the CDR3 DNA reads TGTGCCAGCAGCTTACAGGCTTTGAACAATGAGCAGTTCTTC. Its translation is CASSLQALNNEQFF.

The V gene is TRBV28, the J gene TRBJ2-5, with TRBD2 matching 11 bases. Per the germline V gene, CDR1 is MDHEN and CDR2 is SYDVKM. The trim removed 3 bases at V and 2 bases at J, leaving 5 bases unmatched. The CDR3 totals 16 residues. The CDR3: CASSFPSSGGQETQYF. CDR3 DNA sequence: TGTGCCAGCAGTTTCCCATCTAGCGGGGGGCAAGAGACCCAGTACTTC. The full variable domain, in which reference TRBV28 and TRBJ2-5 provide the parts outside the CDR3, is DVKVTQSSRYLVKRTGEKVFLECVQDMDHENMFWYRQDPGLGLRLIYFSYDVKMKEKGDIPEGYSVSREKKERFSLILESASTNQTSMYLCASSFPSSGGQETQYFGPGTRLLVL.

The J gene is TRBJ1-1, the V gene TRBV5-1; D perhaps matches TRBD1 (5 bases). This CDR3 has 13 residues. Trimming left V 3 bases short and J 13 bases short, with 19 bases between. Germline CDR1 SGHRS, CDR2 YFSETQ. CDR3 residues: CASSWGTQMDVFF. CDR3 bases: TGCGCCAGCAGCTGGGGGACTCAGATGGACGTTTTCTTT.

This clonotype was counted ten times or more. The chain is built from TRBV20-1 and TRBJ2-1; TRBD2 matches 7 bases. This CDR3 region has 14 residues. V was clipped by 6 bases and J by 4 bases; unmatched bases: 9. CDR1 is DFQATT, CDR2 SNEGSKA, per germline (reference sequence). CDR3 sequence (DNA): TGCAGTGCCCGGACTAGAAGAGGGTACAATGAGCAGTTCTTC. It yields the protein CSARTRRGYNEQFF.

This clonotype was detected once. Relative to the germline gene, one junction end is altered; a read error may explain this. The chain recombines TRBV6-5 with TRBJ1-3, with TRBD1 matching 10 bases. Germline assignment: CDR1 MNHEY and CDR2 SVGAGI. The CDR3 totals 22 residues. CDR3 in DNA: TGTGCCAGCAGTTACTCGAGACGGGGCTCGGGACAGGGGCACAACTCTGGAAGCACCATATATTTT. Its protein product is CASSYSRRGSGQGHNSGSTIYF.

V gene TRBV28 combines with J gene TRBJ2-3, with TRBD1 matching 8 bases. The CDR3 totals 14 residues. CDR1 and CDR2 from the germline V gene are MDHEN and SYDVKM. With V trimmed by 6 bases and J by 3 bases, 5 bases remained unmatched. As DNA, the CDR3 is TGTGCCAGCAGACCAGGGGGCATTACAGATACGCAGTATTTT. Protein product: CASRPGGITDTQYF.

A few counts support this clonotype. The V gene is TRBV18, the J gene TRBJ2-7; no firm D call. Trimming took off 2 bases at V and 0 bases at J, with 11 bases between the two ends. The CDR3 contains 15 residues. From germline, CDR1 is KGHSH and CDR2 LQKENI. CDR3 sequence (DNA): TGTGCCAGCTCACCATCGGGCCACAACTCCTACGAGCAGTACTTC. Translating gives CASSPSGHNSYEQYF.

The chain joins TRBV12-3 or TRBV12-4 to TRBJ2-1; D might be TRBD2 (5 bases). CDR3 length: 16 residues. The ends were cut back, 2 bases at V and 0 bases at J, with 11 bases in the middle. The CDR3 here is CASSLIGSSSYNEQFF. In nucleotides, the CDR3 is TGTGCCAGCAGTTTAATAGGGAGTTCCTCCTACAATGAGCAGTTCTTC.

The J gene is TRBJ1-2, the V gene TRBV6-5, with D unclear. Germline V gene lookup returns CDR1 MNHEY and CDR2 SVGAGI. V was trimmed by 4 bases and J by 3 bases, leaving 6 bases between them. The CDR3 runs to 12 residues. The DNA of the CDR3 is TGTGCCAGCAGTTCCGCCTACTATGGCTACACCTTC. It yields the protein CASSSAYYGYTF.

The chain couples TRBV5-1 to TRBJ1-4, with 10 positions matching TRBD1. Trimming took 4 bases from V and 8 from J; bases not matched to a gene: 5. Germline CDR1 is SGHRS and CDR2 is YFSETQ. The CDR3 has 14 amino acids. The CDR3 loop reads CASSPTGGAEKLFF. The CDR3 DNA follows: TGCGCCAGCAGCCCGACAGGGGGCGCGGAAAAACTGTTTTTT. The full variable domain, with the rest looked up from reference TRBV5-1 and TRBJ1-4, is KAGVTQTPRYLIKTRGQQVTLSCSPISGHRSVSWYQQTPGQGLQFLFEYFSETQRNKGNFPGRFSGRQFSNSRSEMNVSTLELGDSALYLCASSPTGGAEKLFFGSGTQLSVL.

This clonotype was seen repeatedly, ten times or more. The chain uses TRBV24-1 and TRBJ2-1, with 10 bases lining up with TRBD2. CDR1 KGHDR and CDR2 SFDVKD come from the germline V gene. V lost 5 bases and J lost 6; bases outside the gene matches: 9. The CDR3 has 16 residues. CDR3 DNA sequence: TGTGCCACCAGTGTCGGGTTAGCGGGAGGAATCAATGAGCAGTTCTTC. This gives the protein CATSVGLAGGINEQFF.

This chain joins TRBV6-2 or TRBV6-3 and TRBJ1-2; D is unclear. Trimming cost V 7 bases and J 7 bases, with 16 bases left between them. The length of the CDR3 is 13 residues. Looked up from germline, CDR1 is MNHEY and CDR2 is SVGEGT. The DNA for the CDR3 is TGTGCCAGCAATGTTATGGGCATCGGTGGCTACACCTTC. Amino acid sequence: CASNVMGIGGYTF.

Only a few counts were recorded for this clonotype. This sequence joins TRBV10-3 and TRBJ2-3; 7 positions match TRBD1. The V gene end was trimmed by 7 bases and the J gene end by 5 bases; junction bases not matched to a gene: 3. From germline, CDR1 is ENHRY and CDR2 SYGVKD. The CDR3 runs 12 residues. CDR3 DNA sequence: TGTGCCATCATGGCAGGGGGAGATACGCAGTATTTT. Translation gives CAIMAGGDTQYF.

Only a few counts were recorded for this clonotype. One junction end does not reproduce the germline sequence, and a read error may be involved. DNA of the CDR3: TGCGGTGCTAGAGCCCTAGCAGGGGAGTTCTTC. It encodes CGARALAGEFF. This chain uses TRBV20-1 with TRBJ2-5; D is possibly TRBD1 (6 bases). Per germline, CDR1 DFQATT and CDR2 SNEGSKA (reference sequence). The CDR3 loop spans 11 amino acids.

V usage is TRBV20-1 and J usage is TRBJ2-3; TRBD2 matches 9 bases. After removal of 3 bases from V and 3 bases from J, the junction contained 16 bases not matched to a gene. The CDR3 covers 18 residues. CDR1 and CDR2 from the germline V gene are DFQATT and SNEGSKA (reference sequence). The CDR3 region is CSASPPSGNGMGTDTQYF. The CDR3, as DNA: TGCAGTGCTAGTCCCCCTAGCGGGAATGGTATGGGGACAGATACGCAGTATTTT.